This TCR beta chain originates from a study of radiation and T cells in renal cell carcinoma. The time point: blood 4 weeks post-SBRT, at nephrectomy. Treatment indicated: 15 Gy SBRT to primary tumor, nephrectomy 4 weeks later. The table came from immunoSEQ multiplex PCR; TCRdb's copy has only in-frame clones and leaves some out. Of around 100,000 clones listed, roughly 88% are singletons. This CDR3 has 12 amino acids. Trimming cost V 1 base and J 4 bases, with 4 bases left between them. CDR1 is SGHDN, CDR2 FVKESK, per germline. V gene TRBV14 combines with J gene TRBJ2-5; D is undetermined. This clonotype originated in a man in his 60s with renal cell carcinoma. The sample was blood, taken from a patient whose treatment included radiotherapy and nephrectomy. The chain's CDR3 is CASSQVRETQYF. The CDR3 region has the DNA TGTGCCAGCAGCCAAGTTCGAGAGACCCAGTACTTC.